One and the same sample provided the 30 T cell receptor beta chains below, sequenced in a study of blood T cells in healthy people across ages. Primers used in a second PCR of about 6 to 11 cycles were a sample-barcoded 5' primer and a J-beta primer mix. TCRdb processed the 5' RACE reads anew with MiXCR; each CDR3 protein has one entry. The sample records some 800,000 distinct CDR3 sequences, around 45% being singletons. Sample: blood. These receptors were taken from a man aged 60 to 69 in good health.

J is TRBJ1-2 and V is TRBV9; 10 nucleotides match TRBD1. Germline CDR1 reads SGDLS; CDR2 reads YYNGEE. This CDR3 is 15 amino acids long. V shed 3 bases and J 5 bases; nucleotides not matched to a gene: 7. The CDR3 bases are TGTGCCAGCAGCGACGGGACAGGGGAAAGATATGGCTACACCTTC. Protein sequence: CASSDGTGERYGYTF.

The chain couples TRBV7-3 to TRBJ2-7, with 8 bases aligning to TRBD2. V gave up 0 bases and J gave up 5 bases; unmatched junction bases: 6. The germline V gene has CDR1 SGHTA and CDR2 FQGTGA. This CDR3 region has 15 residues. CDR3 sequence reads: CASSLTSGLADEQYF. In DNA, the CDR3 is TGTGCCAGCAGCTTAACCAGCGGACTAGCTGACGAGCAGTACTTC.

The chain joins TRBV7-2 to TRBJ2-1; D possibly corresponds to TRBD2 (5 bases). V was clipped by 3 bases and J by 6 bases, with 9 bases between them. This CDR3 is 13 amino acids long. In germline, CDR1 is SGHTA, CDR2 FQGNSA. As DNA, the CDR3 is TGTGCCAGCAGCTTTCGGGGTAGCAATGAGCAGTTCTTC. As protein: CASSFRGSNEQFF.

This clonotype was detected only a few times. The chain joins TRBV7-2 to TRBJ2-7; 9 nucleotides line up with TRBD2. V gave up 5 bases and J gave up 2 bases; unmatched junction bases: 4. The V gene's germline CDR1 is SGHTA and CDR2 FQGNSA. CDR3 length: 14 residues. The CDR3 coding sequence is TGTGCCAGCAGCGCATCTAGCGGGACCTACGAGCAGTACTTC. Amino acids: CASSASSGTYEQYF.

This clonotype was seen more than once but under ten times. Here the CDR3 reads CASSLARQGTQYF. DNA for the CDR3: TGTGCCAGCAGCTTAGCCCGACAGGGCACGCAGTATTTT. The V call is TRBV7-9, the J call TRBJ2-3, with TRBD1 identical over 7 bases. V lost 0 bases and J lost 9; bases outside the gene matches: 3. This CDR3 has 13 residues. The germline V gene has CDR1 SEHNR and CDR2 FQNEAQ (reference sequence). The full variable domain, with the rest looked up from reference TRBV7-9 and TRBJ2-3, is DTGVSQNPRHKITKRGQNVTFRCDPISEHNRLYWYRQTLGQGPEFLTYFQNEAQLEKSRLLSDRFSAERPKGSFSTLEIQRTEQGDSAMYLCASSLARQGTQYFGPGTRLTVL.

The chain carries TRBV30 and TRBJ2-1; D unclear. V lost 2 bases and J 7 bases, leaving 6 bases between the germline ends. This CDR3 has 11 residues. CDR1 GTSNPN and CDR2 SVGIG come from the germline V gene (reference sequence). CDR3 in amino acids: CAWSRANEQFF. The CDR3 DNA reads as TGTGCCTGGAGTCGGGCTAATGAGCAGTTCTTC. Looking up the rest from reference TRBV30 and TRBJ2-1 gives the full variable domain: SQTIHQWPATLVQPVGSPLSLECTVEGTSNPNLYWYRQAAGRGLQLLFYSVGIGQISSEVPQNLSASRPQDRQFILSSKKLLLSDSGFYLCAWSRANEQFFGPGTRLTVL.

This chain uses TRBV14 with TRBJ2-7; possible D gene TRBD2, 6 bases. The J call may be faulty, since TRBJ2-5 better matches the DNA end. Germline CDR1 is SGHDN and CDR2 is FVKESK. The CDR3 totals 15 residues. Written as DNA, the CDR3 is TGTGCCAGCAGCCCGTCGGGACTCGTCGTGAAGACCCAGTACTTC. Amino acids: CASSPSGLVVKTQYF.

The chain has TRBV2 and TRBJ2-3, with unresolved D. The germline V and J ends were trimmed by 0 bases and 5 bases, with 9 bases remaining between them. The CDR3 loop spans 14 amino acids. Germline assignment: CDR1 SNHLY and CDR2 FYNNEI. CDR3 DNA sequence: TGTGCCAGCAGTGAAGCCCTTAATCTAGATACGCAGTATTTT. This encodes CASSEALNLDTQYF.

The chain combines TRBV6-5 with TRBJ2-3; the match to TRBD2 covers 11 bases. In germline, CDR1 is MNHEY, CDR2 SVGAGI. The CDR3 length is 17 residues. Germline trimming cut 2 bases from V and 2 bases from J; bases unmatched to any gene: 6. The CDR3 protein is CASSYTTSGATTDTQYF. CDR3 nucleotides: TGTGCCAGCAGTTACACGACTAGCGGGGCTACCACAGATACGCAGTATTTT.

Note on this clonotype: The junction does not match germline at one end; this may be a read error. The gene calls are TRBV4-3 and TRBJ2-1; D is possibly TRBD2 (6 bases). CDR1 and CDR2 from the germline V gene are LGHNA and YSLEER. This CDR3 contains 15 residues. CDR3: CASSQGGTEYNGQFF. CDR3 DNA: TGCGCCAGCAGCCAAGGGGGGACTGAATACAATGGGCAGTTCTTC.

The J gene is TRBJ1-6, the V gene TRBV5-1; 7 nucleotides align to TRBD1. CDR1 is SGHRS and CDR2 is YFSETQ in the germline V gene. The CDR3 is 14 residues long. The trim removed 2 bases at V and 7 bases at J, leaving 3 bases unmatched. The CDR3 spells CASSFGTVNSPLHF. CDR3 bases: TGCGCCAGCAGCTTTGGGACAGTAAATTCACCCCTCCACTTT.

This clonotype has just a few counts. The chain carries TRBV2 and TRBJ2-5; D not certain. Germline values: CDR1 SNHLY, CDR2 FYNNEI. This CDR3 is 14 amino acids long. V was trimmed by 4 bases and J by 2 bases, leaving 11 bases between them. The DNA of the CDR3 is TGTGCCAGCAGTGGATCCCTGGCGCAAGAGACCCAGTACTTC. Protein sequence: CASSGSLAQETQYF.

This chain uses TRBV7-2 with TRBJ2-1, with 12 bases identical to TRBD2. Germline trimming cut 8 bases from V and 4 bases from J; bases unmatched to any gene: 12. CDR3 length equals 17 residues. Germline V gene lookup returns CDR1 SGHTA and CDR2 FQGNSA. Here the CDR3 reads CASAPRRLAGGYNEQFF. CDR3 nucleotides: TGTGCCAGCGCACCCCGGAGGCTAGCGGGGGGGTACAATGAGCAGTTCTTC.

CDR3 residues: CASSQSQGRGEQYF. CDR3 coding DNA: TGTGCCAGCAGCCAAAGTCAGGGGCGGGGGGAGCAGTACTTC. The chain joins TRBV3-1 to TRBJ2-7; D may be TRBD2 (7 bases). The germline CDR1 and CDR2 sequences are LGHDT and YNNKEL (reference sequence). Trimming shortened V by 2 bases and J by 7 bases, and 15 bases separated the two germline ends. There are 14 residues in the CDR3.

The table lists this clonotype with a few counts. The gene calls are TRBV7-9 and TRBJ2-7; the D gene is possibly TRBD2 (5 bases). V was clipped by 5 bases and J by 0 bases, with 8 bases between them. Germline V gene lookup returns CDR1 SEHNR and CDR2 FQNEAQ (reference sequence). The CDR3 is 13 residues long. CDR3 sequence reads: CASSGEISYEQYF. Here the CDR3 DNA reads TGTGCCAGCAGCGGGGAGATCTCCTACGAGCAGTACTTC.

This clonotype appeared a few times. The rearrangement joins TRBV5-1 to TRBJ2-4, with D tentatively TRBD1 or TRBD2 (5 bases each). The CDR3 is made up of 15 amino acids. Per germline, CDR1 SGHRS and CDR2 YFSETQ. V lost 0 bases and J 5 bases, leaving 12 bases between the germline ends. The CDR3: CASSLAALGENIQYF. In nucleotides, the CDR3 is TGCGCCAGCAGCTTGGCCGCTCTGGGGGAAAACATTCAGTACTTC.

The genes are TRBV2 and TRBJ2-1; D not certain. This CDR3 has 12 amino acids. V lost 5 bases to trimming and J lost 8 bases, with 10 bases between them. Germline CDR1 and CDR2: SNHLY and FYNNEI. This CDR3 is CASSQGVDEQFF. For the CDR3, the DNA is TGTGCCAGCAGTCAAGGTGTGGATGAGCAGTTCTTC.

At least ten counts were recorded for this clonotype. Compared with germline, one end of the junction differs, possibly owing to a read error. The V and J genes are TRBV6-5 and TRBJ2-3; TRBD1 is a possible D gene (6 bases). This CDR3 spans 15 amino acids. From germline, CDR1 is MNHEY and CDR2 SVGAGI. The CDR3 bases are TGTGCCAGCAGTCAACAGGGTTGGAGCAGAGATACGCAGTATTTT. Its translation: CASSQQGWSRDTQYF.

This clonotype occurred many times. The chain recombines TRBV12-3 or TRBV12-4 with TRBJ2-4; 7 bases map to TRBD1. The V and J ends lost 3 bases and 7 bases, in that order; junction bases with no gene match: 9. This CDR3 is 15 amino acids long. CDR3 in amino acids: CASSFRDSQWNIQYF. For the CDR3, the DNA is TGTGCCAGCAGTTTTCGGGACAGTCAGTGGAACATTCAGTACTTC.

This clonotype came up a few times. This chain uses TRBV18 with TRBJ1-2; the match to TRBD1 covers 11 bases. V gave up 6 bases and J gave up 5 bases; unmatched junction bases: 8. Per the germline V gene, CDR1 is KGHSH and CDR2 is LQKENI. The CDR3 is 15 amino acids. CDR3 protein: CASSTGTGGSYGYTF. Written as DNA, the CDR3 is TGTGCCAGCTCGACCGGGACAGGGGGATCTTATGGCTACACCTTC.

This clonotype has only a few counts. V gene TRBV5-1 combines with J gene TRBJ2-5, with D maybe TRBD2 (5 bases). Trimming pared 4 bases from V and 5 bases from J, leaving 12 bases between. The CDR3 runs to 13 residues. Germline CDR1 and CDR2: SGHRS and YFSETQ. Here the CDR3 reads CASSPSSPETQYF. The DNA for the CDR3 is TGCGCCAGCAGCCCATCTAGCCCTGAGACCCAGTACTTC.

The table lists this clonotype with a few counts. The rearrangement links TRBV10-3 to TRBJ2-5, with 9 bases fitting TRBD1. The J call is doubtful: the DNA matches TRBJ2-7 better. CDR3 length: 14 amino acids. The V gene's germline CDR1 is ENHRY and CDR2 SYGVKD. For the CDR3, the DNA is TGTGCCATCACTGGGACAGGGATGACCTACGAGCAGTACTTC. Amino acids: CAITGTGMTYEQYF.

This clonotype was recorded a few times. The CDR3 bases are TGCGCCAGCAGCCAAGGAGTTAGCGGGGGGGCCCGAAATGAGCAGTTCTTC. Protein sequence: CASSQGVSGGARNEQFF. The rearrangement links TRBV4-3 to TRBJ2-1, with TRBD2 matching 11 bases. Trimming at V came to 1 base and at J to 7 bases, leaving 9 bases not matched to a gene. The CDR3 covers 17 residues. Germline V gene lookup returns CDR1 LGHNA and CDR2 YSLEER.

This clonotype has a count of ten or more. The junction departs from the called germline gene at one end, perhaps through a read error. DNA of the CDR3: TGTGCCAGCAGCGTGACAGGGCGGACTGAAGCTTTCTTT. The encoded protein is CASSVTGRTEAFF. The rearrangement joins TRBV5-1 to TRBJ1-1; 7 bases line up with TRBD1. Germline V gene lookup returns CDR1 SGHRS and CDR2 YFSETQ. The CDR3 is 13 residues long.

The rearrangement uses TRBV5-4 and TRBJ2-6; D unclear. Trimming stripped 0 bases from V and 4 bases from J, with 8 bases between. Germline CDR1 SGHNT, CDR2 YYREEE (reference sequence). The CDR3 runs 15 residues. In DNA form, the CDR3 reads TGTGCCAGCAGCTTGGGAAAGGCGGGGGCCAACGTCCTGACTTTC. It yields the protein CASSLGKAGANVLTF. The whole variable domain, remainder taken from reference TRBV5-4 and TRBJ2-6, is ETGVTQSPTHLIKTRGQQVTLRCSSQSGHNTVSWYQQALGQGPQFIFQYYREEENGRGNFPPRFSGLQFPNYSSELNVNALELDDSALYLCASSLGKAGANVLTFGAGSRLTVL.

The chain carries TRBV30 and TRBJ2-2, with D possibly TRBD1 on 6 matching bases. Trimming removed 5 bases at V and 3 bases at J, with 16 bases between. CDR1 and CDR2 from the germline V gene are GTSNPN and SVGIG (reference sequence). This CDR3 comprises 15 residues. The CDR3 sequence: CAWLRTDYYTGELFF. In DNA, the CDR3 is TGTGCCTGGCTTCGGACAGACTATTACACCGGGGAGCTGTTTTTT.

The chain couples TRBV4-3 to TRBJ2-1, with 7 bases identical to TRBD1. J was trimmed by 7 bases and V by 4 bases; bases with no gene match: 4. The CDR3 spans 13 residues. Germline V lookup: CDR1 LGHNA, CDR2 YSLEER. The CDR3 region has the DNA TGCGCCAGCAGCCCGGGACAGTTGAATGAGCAGTTCTTC. Translated, it gives CASSPGQLNEQFF.

Regarding this clonotype: At one end the junction does not follow the germline gene, possibly because of a read error. The chain employs TRBV7-9 and TRBJ2-1, with TRBD2 identical over 12 bases. This CDR3 is built from 16 residues. The germline CDR1 and CDR2 sequences are SEHNR and FQNEAQ (reference sequence). The CDR3 coding sequence is TGTGCCGGCAGCTTAGCAGCGGGACTAGCGGGCAATGAGCAGTTCTTC. Translated: CAGSLAAGLAGNEQFF.

V gene TRBV5-1 combines with J gene TRBJ2-1; TRBD2 aligns across 13 bases. CDR3 length equals 16 residues. V shed 4 bases and J 5 bases; nucleotides not matched to a gene: 6. Germline CDR1 reads SGHRS; CDR2 reads YFSETQ. The CDR3 DNA reads TGCGCCAGCAGCCCCACTAGCGGGGGGGTAAACAATGAGCAGTTCTTC. As protein: CASSPTSGGVNNEQFF.

CDR3 amino acids: CASSPRTEENEKLFF. The CDR3 nucleotides are TGTGCCAGCTCACCACGGACGGAGGAGAATGAAAAACTGTTTTTT. The rearrangement joins TRBV18 to TRBJ1-4; D remains ambiguous. V was clipped by 1 base and J by 5 bases, with 11 bases between them. The length of the CDR3 is 15 residues. CDR1 and CDR2 (germline): KGHSH, LQKENI.